The sequence of this T cell receptor (beta chain) was determined in a study of early T cells in non-severe SARS-CoV-2 infection. This clonotype was observed many times. The V end was cut by 2 bases, the J end by 1 base, with 10 bases between. The CDR3 extends over 15 amino acids. CDR1 LGHDT and CDR2 YNNKEL come from the germline V gene (reference sequence). Attachment of unique molecular identifiers was made to individual cDNA molecules. TCRdb passed the 5' RACE reads through MiXCR, listing each CDR3 protein once. The sample lists about 35,000 distinct CDR3 sequences; 4.7% were seen once. The sequence derives from an adult who was a healthcare worker with PCR-confirmed SARS-CoV-2 infection or an uninfected control (not recorded which). The chain recombines TRBV3-1 with TRBJ2-3, with D uncertain. Material: whole blood. The CDR3 coding sequence is TGTGCCAGCAGCCAAAACCGATATCGCACAGATACGCAGTATTTT. Protein product: CASSQNRYRTDTQYF.